The present entry profiles one TCR beta chain with its context. This record comes from a study of T cell clonotyping in hematopoietic cell transplantation. Germline lookup yields CDR1 SQVTM and CDR2 ANQGSEA. V was pared by 2 bases and J by 10 bases, with 11 bases between. This CDR3 has 11 amino acids. Here immunoSEQ multiplex PCR was the method, and the copy in TCRdb shows in-frame clones only, minus some. The sample has 9,000 to 15,000 clones, under 50% seen once. V is TRBV29-1 and J is TRBJ1-2, with D hard to call. The TCR originated in a man in his fifties in good health. Some clones in this sample may be carry-over from other donors' samples. Sequencing was performed on peripheral blood mononuclear cells. The CDR3 DNA reads TGCAGCGTTGAACGGGGATCAGTCTACACCTTC. Amino acids: CSVERGSVYTF.